A single count supports the clone carrying this T cell receptor (beta chain). What it recognizes is unknown. The sample comes from a study of cytomegalovirus exposure and HLA in healthy donors. General observations from the study: The study designated 150 or so TCR beta chains cytomegalovirus-associated.

Primers: 60 Vbeta forward and 13 Jbeta reverse. Authors' data handling: Unique TCR beta chains totaled some 81 million in a later count, with around 11 million of them shared. Method: immunoSEQ multiplex PCR; TCRdb's copy keeps in-frame clones and lacks some. Clone size and the V and J calls come from that table; the DNA yielded D and trimming. Seen here are around 150,000 clones, approximately 79% observed once, and the top ten hold just under 1%. Each donor's status was that of a healthy bone marrow donor. This sequence originates from a woman in her 50s in good health and CMV-seropositive. Sequencing was performed on PBMCs.

DNA for the CDR3: TGTGCCAGCAGTGTAAGTTCAGGGGCAGATACGCAGTATTTT. It specifies CASSVSSGADTQYF. The gene calls are TRBV6-1 and TRBJ2-3; D may be TRBD1 (6 bases). This CDR3 is built from 14 residues. Germline lookup yields CDR1 MNHNS and CDR2 SASEGT. V shed 4 bases and J shed 4 bases, with 12 bases lying between them.